This T cell receptor beta chain stems from a study of T cell responses to AZD1222 COVID-19 vaccine. Study-level results: Reports say nearly half of spike-specific TCRs go after unmutated variant regions.

Assay: immunoSEQ multiplex PCR; the TCRdb copy retains only in-frame clones and omits some. This sample has around 99,000 clones; approximately 90% occur once, and the top ten carry 6.5% to 8.5%. The table lists this clone with a few counts. Its antigen is unidentified. The germline V and J ends were trimmed by 5 bases and 1 base, with 3 bases remaining between them. CDR3 size: 11 residues. Germline CDR1 and CDR2: SEHNR and FQNEAQ (reference sequence). This sequence originates from an adult who received the AZD1222 COVID-19 vaccine. The chain couples TRBV7-9 to TRBJ2-7; D uncertain. This material consisted of peripheral blood, taken 28 days after the second AZD1222 dose. This CDR3 reads CASSRSYEQYF. The CDR3 DNA reads TGTGCCAGCAGCCGGTCCTACGAGCAGTACTTC.